Listed here are 23 T cell receptor beta chains from one sample, sequenced in a study of blood T cell repertoires in COVID-19. The repertoire was sequenced with immunoSEQ multiplex PCR; TCRdb's copy has only in-frame clones and lacks some. The profile shows approximately 240,000 clones, 70% to 90% of them singletons. Sequenced material: peripheral blood. These receptors came from a man aged 50-60 years who had recovered from COVID-19.

The chain is built from TRBV7-9 and TRBJ2-3; 11 bases are a match to TRBD2. Germline CDR1 SEHNR, CDR2 FQNEAQ (reference sequence). Losses at the gene ends were 5 bases for V and 2 bases for J; bases not matched to a gene: 6. This CDR3 is built from 16 residues. CDR3 in amino acids: CASSPGTSGTTDTQYF. The CDR3 DNA reads TGTGCCAGCAGCCCTGGGACTAGCGGCACCACAGATACGCAGTATTTT.

The chain is built from TRBV15 and TRBJ2-1; 7 bases are a match to TRBD2. The germline V gene encodes CDR1 LNHNV and CDR2 YYDKDF (reference sequence). J was trimmed by 8 bases and V by 2 bases; bases with no gene match: 12. The CDR3 length is 16 residues. The CDR3 sequence is CATSRPSGSTVDEQFF. The CDR3 region has the DNA TGTGCCACCAGCAGACCTAGCGGATCGACGGTGGATGAGCAGTTCTTC.

V usage is TRBV4-1 and J usage is TRBJ1-5; 9 nucleotides align to TRBD1. Germline trimming cut 5 bases from V and 7 bases from J; bases unmatched to any gene: 18. In germline, CDR1 is MGHRA, CDR2 YSYEKL. The length of the CDR3 is 18 residues. The CDR3 here is CASSIRIPGTGQGQPQHF. CDR3 DNA: TGCGCCAGCAGCATAAGAATACCCGGGACAGGGCAGGGGCAGCCCCAGCATTTT.

The V call is TRBV28, the J call TRBJ1-2, with 8 bases that match TRBD1. Per germline, CDR1 MDHEN and CDR2 SYDVKM. The CDR3 loop spans 15 amino acids. J lost 5 bases, V lost 6 bases, and 11 bases had no gene match. The chain's CDR3 is CASSRPGQGEYGYTF. CDR3 DNA: TGTGCCAGCAGCCGGCCCGGACAGGGTGAATATGGCTACACCTTC.

The chain joins TRBV5-6 to TRBJ1-3; a weak D match, TRBD1 (5 bases). Trimming stripped 4 bases from V and 5 bases from J, with 7 bases between. CDR1 is SGHDT and CDR2 is YYEEEE in the germline V gene. The CDR3 contains 12 residues. The CDR3 DNA reads TGTGCCAGCAGCCGGACACGAAACACCATATATTTT. Residues: CASSRTRNTIYF.

Turning to this clone: Other DNA sequences within the sample encode an identical CDR3. The rearrangement joins TRBV2 to TRBJ2-1; the D is unclear. Germline V gene data show CDR1 as SNHLY and CDR2 as FYNNEI. CDR3 size: 13 residues. With 5 bases removed from V and 3 bases from J, the gap between germline ends came to 8 bases. CDR3 sequence reads: CASSLSSYNEQFF. The CDR3 DNA reads TGTGCCAGCAGTCTATCTAGCTACAATGAGCAGTTCTTC.

A few counts support this clone. The genes are TRBV10-3 and TRBJ1-6; D ambiguous. Germline-derived CDR1 and CDR2 are ENHRY and SYGVKD. Trimming left V 4 bases short and J 5 bases short, with 15 bases between. The CDR3 consists of 16 residues. CDR3 in DNA: TGTGCCATCAGTGTGCGACATCCCGCCAATAATTCACCCCTCCACTTT. Amino acids: CAISVRHPANNSPLHF.

The V gene is TRBV2, the J gene TRBJ1-1; maybe TRBD1 (5 bases). This CDR3 is built from 15 residues. The V and J ends lost 7 bases and 1 base respectively, with 16 bases between them. Germline V gives CDR1 SNHLY, CDR2 FYNNEI. The CDR3: CASKINWGTNTEAFF. The DNA for the CDR3 is TGTGCCAGCAAAATTAATTGGGGCACGAACACTGAAGCTTTCTTT.

This clone appeared a few times. The genes are TRBV7-9 and TRBJ2-2; D may be TRBD1 (7 bases). V lost 5 bases and J lost 4, with 14 bases in between. Germline-derived CDR1 and CDR2 are SEHNR and FQNEAQ (reference sequence). This CDR3 spans 15 amino acids. CDR3: CASSPRQGLTGELFF. The CDR3 DNA follows: TGTGCCAGCAGCCCCCGACAGGGACTCACCGGGGAGCTGTTTTTT.

The V call is TRBV6-6, the J call TRBJ1-2; D might be TRBD1 (5 bases). Germline V gene sequence: CDR1 MNHNY, CDR2 SVGAGI (reference sequence). V was clipped by 0 bases and J by 7 bases, with 12 bases between them. There are 14 residues in the CDR3. CDR3 nucleotide sequence: TGTGCCAGCAGTTACTCGTGGGGCGCAGGTGGCTACACCTTC. As protein: CASSYSWGAGGYTF.

J is TRBJ2-3 and V is TRBV9; D not certain. Germline V gene data show CDR1 as SGDLS and CDR2 as YYNGEE. This CDR3 contains 17 residues. With 1 base removed from V and 1 base from J, the gap between germline ends came to 16 bases. The CDR3 spells CASSVRGTQARTDTQYF. The CDR3 DNA is TGTGCCAGCAGCGTAAGAGGAACACAAGCTCGCACAGATACGCAGTATTTT.

CDR3 DNA sequence: TGTGCCAGCAGCTTCTCCGGGACAGGGGCCCCCGCCGAGGAGACCCAGTACTTC. It translates to CASSFSGTGAPAEETQYF. V and J are TRBV7-2 and TRBJ2-5, with TRBD1 matching over 10 bases. CDR3 length: 18 amino acids. After removal of 3 bases from V and 5 bases from J, the junction contained 15 bases not matched to a gene. Per the germline V gene, CDR1 is SGHTA and CDR2 is FQGNSA.

This rearrangement joins TRBV19 to TRBJ2-7; tentatively, D is TRBD2 (6 bases). CDR3 length: 15 residues. Germline CDR1 reads LNHDA; CDR2 reads SQIVND (reference sequence). Trimming removed 5 bases from V and 3 bases from J, with 17 bases in between. DNA for the CDR3: TGTGCCAGTAGTGACCCGGGTCAGGGACTCTACGAGCAGTACTTC. Residues: CASSDPGQGLYEQYF. Combining the CDR3 with reference TRBV19 and TRBJ2-7 gives the whole variable domain DGGITQSPKYLFRKEGQNVTLSCEQNLNHDAMYWYRQDPGQGLRLIYYSQIVNDFQKGDIAEGYSVSREKKESFPLTVTSAQKNPTAFYLCASSDPGQGLYEQYFGPGTRLTVT.

V usage is TRBV24-1 and J usage is TRBJ2-5, with D perhaps matching TRBD1 (6 bases). Germline CDR1 reads KGHDR; CDR2 reads SFDVKD. The CDR3 extends over 14 amino acids. V was shortened by 4 bases and J by 7 bases, with 15 bases between the two germline ends. CDR3 nucleotide sequence: TGTGCCACCAGTGACCCCGCTAGGGGGTGGACCCAGTACTTC. This sequence encodes CATSDPARGWTQYF.

The V and J genes are TRBV7-2 and TRBJ2-7, with a weak D call TRBD2 (5 bases). Trimming shortened V by 3 bases and J by 3 bases, and 9 bases separated the two germline ends. CDR1 SGHTA and CDR2 FQGNSA come from the germline V gene. This CDR3 spans 13 amino acids. Here the CDR3 DNA reads TGTGCCAGCAGCTTGCCCAGCGGCTACGAGCAGTACTTC. This sequence encodes CASSLPSGYEQYF. The full variable domain, in which reference TRBV7-2 and TRBJ2-7 provide the parts outside the CDR3, is GAGVSQSPSNKVTEKGKDVELRCDPISGHTALYWYRQSLGQGLEFLIYFQGNSAPDKSGLPSDRFSAERTGGSVSTLTIQRTQQEDSAVYLCASSLPSGYEQYFGPGTRLTVT.

The chain combines TRBV28 with TRBJ2-7, with TRBD2 matching 7 bases. CDR1 and CDR2 from the germline V gene are MDHEN and SYDVKM. The CDR3 sequence is 14 residues long. J gave up 2 bases and V 3 bases, and 4 bases lay outside the gene matches. The CDR3 loop is CASSFYGGTYEQYF. In DNA, the CDR3 is TGTGCCAGCAGTTTTTACGGGGGGACCTACGAGCAGTACTTC.

This clone was observed once. The chain couples TRBV5-6 to TRBJ2-7; D not resolved. This CDR3 region has 18 residues. V was cut by 3 bases and J by 0 bases, with 22 bases left in between. Germline CDR1 is SGHDT and CDR2 is YYEEEE. Here the CDR3 DNA reads TGTGCCAGCAGCTCCATCCCCCCAGTATGGTCAAACTCCTACGAGCAGTACTTC. It codes for CASSSIPPVWSNSYEQYF.

The chain uses TRBV30 and TRBJ1-2; D is undetermined. CDR3 length: 14 amino acids. Per germline, CDR1 GTSNPN and CDR2 SVGIG (reference sequence). Trimming shortened V by 0 bases and J by 8 bases, and 16 bases separated the two germline ends. CDR3 coding DNA: TGTGCCTGGAGTGTTCCCGGCGGCAGAGTCGGCTACACCTTC. Translating gives CAWSVPGGRVGYTF.

This chain joins TRBV11-2 and TRBJ2-7; TRBD2 matches 14 bases. CDR1 and CDR2 from the germline V gene are SGHAT and FQNNGV. The ends lost 2 bases at V and 2 bases at J; junction bases unmatched: 5. The CDR3 covers 17 residues. Here the CDR3 reads CASSLYRTSGRTYEQYF. As DNA, the CDR3 is TGTGCCAGCAGCTTATATCGGACTAGCGGGAGGACCTACGAGCAGTACTTC.

This clone was seen once. The chain joins TRBV5-4 to TRBJ2-7; D is perhaps TRBD2 (7 bases). The CDR3 is made up of 15 amino acids. Deletions cut 4 bases from V and 5 bases from J, with 19 bases between. Germline V gene data show CDR1 as SGHNT and CDR2 as YYREEE (reference sequence). This CDR3 is CASSPEGGRRHEQYF. The CDR3 nucleotides read TGTGCCAGCAGCCCCGAGGGGGGGCGGAGGCACGAGCAGTACTTC.

The chain recombines TRBV28 with TRBJ1-3; 8 bases match TRBD1. V lost 2 bases and J lost 2; bases outside the gene matches: 5. The CDR3 has 16 residues. CDR1 is MDHEN, CDR2 SYDVKM, per germline. The CDR3 DNA follows: TGTGCCAGCAGTTTAAGCGGGACAGGCGCTGGAAACACCATATATTTT. Its protein is CASSLSGTGAGNTIYF.

This sequence joins TRBV7-2 and TRBJ2-7, with D hard to call. The germline V gene has CDR1 SGHTA and CDR2 FQGNSA. Trimming removed 5 bases from V and 1 base from J, with 6 bases in between. The CDR3 consists of 12 residues. The CDR3 nucleotides read TGTGCCAGCAGCGACACATCCTACGAGCAGTACTTC. This sequence encodes CASSDTSYEQYF.

The V and J genes are TRBV7-8 and TRBJ2-2; maybe TRBD1 (5 bases). Between the trimmed V and J ends, which lost 3 bases and 6 bases, there was a span of 11 bases. CDR3 length: 14 amino acids. Germline-derived CDR1 and CDR2 are SGHVS and FQNEAQ. The CDR3 region has the DNA TGTGCCAGCAGCTTTCTGACAGTTCCCGGGGAGCTGTTTTTT. Its translation: CASSFLTVPGELFF.